These T cell receptor beta chains were read from a single sample in a study of T cells in Graves' hyperthyroidism and ophthalmopathy. Using its own MiXCR run on the multiplex PCR reads, TCRdb lists one record per CDR3 protein. Of around 400,000 distinct CDR3 sequences detected, around 25% appear once; the ten largest clones hold more than 60%. Sequencing was performed on blood. The receptors stem from a man between 50 and 59 years old with Graves' hyperthyroidism. The CDR3 runs from the conserved cysteine through the conserved F or W. A D gene is named only where the DNA matches it firmly. Size values are once, few and many counts, or a class for expanded clones, and some rows have none.

clone size	V gene	J gene	D gene	CDR3 DNA	CDR3 protein
many	TRBV28	TRBJ2-7	-	TGTGCCAGCAGTCTCGAGAACTACGAGCAGTACTTC	CASSLENYEQYF
few	TRBV3-1	TRBJ1-1	-	TGTGCCAGCAGCCAAAGGGACTCTGAAGCTTTCTTT	CASSQRDSEAFF
-	TRBV10-3	TRBJ2-5	-	TGTGGCATCAGCTACGGGGGCCAAGAGACCCAGTACTTC	CGISYGGQETQYF
few	TRBV2	TRBJ2-1	TRBD2	TGTGCCAGCAGTGAAAAGCGGGATTCCTACAATGAGCAGTTCTTC	CASSEKRDSYNEQFF
-	TRBV29-1	TRBJ2-3	-	TGCAGCGCCCTTCCCGGAGGCACAGATACGCAGTATTTT	CSALPGGTDTQYF
few	TRBV12-5	TRBJ2-1	-	TGTGCTAGTGGTTGGGGTGGGGTCAATGAGCAGTTCTTC	CASGWGGVNEQFF
-	TRBV6-1	TRBJ2-1	TRBD2	TGTGCCAGCAGTTCGCAAAGGACTAGCGGGATCGATGAGCAGTTCTTC	CASSSQRTSGIDEQFF
few	TRBV27	TRBJ1-5	-	TGTGCCAGCAGTTTCAAGGGTGAAGGGACTCAGCCCCAGCATTTT	CASSFKGEGTQPQHF
-	TRBV9	TRBJ2-1	TRBD2	TGTGCCAGCAGCCCTCACGCGGGAGCGGTCTACAATGAGCAGTTCTTC	CASSPHAGAVYNEQFF
-	TRBV25-1	TRBJ2-3	TRBD2	TGTGCCTGCAGCGGGATTTTGAGCACAGATACGCAGTATTTT	CACSGILSTDTQYF
few	TRBV6-1	TRBJ1-5	-	TGTGCCAGCAGACAGGAACCCAATCAGCCCCAGCATTTT	CASRQEPNQPQHF
-	TRBV5-1	TRBJ1-5	-	TGCGCCAGCAGCTTGGAGGGCCTTAGGAATCAGCCCCAGCATTTT	CASSLEGLRNQPQHF
few	TRBV20-1	TRBJ2-3	-	TGCAGTGCTCGCTCGACGGGAGCTAGCACAGATACGCAGTATTTT	CSARSTGASTDTQYF
-	TRBV11-3	TRBJ2-1	-	TGTACCAGCAGCCCCCGGACTGGCTACAATGAGCAGTTCTTC	CTSSPRTGYNEQFF
once	TRBV19	TRBJ2-1	-	TGTGCCAGTAGCCCCCCGACTAGTCATGAGCAGTTCTTC	CASSPPTSHEQFF
few	TRBV20-1	TRBJ1-1	TRBD1	TGCAGTGCCAAACTGACAGGGGGGAACACTGAAGCTTTCTTT	CSAKLTGGNTEAFF
many	TRBV12-3/TRBV12-4	TRBJ2-5	-	TGTGCCAGCAGGTCTCACGGGGGAGGAGGAGAGACCCAGTACTTC	CASRSHGGGGETQYF
-	TRBV9	TRBJ2-7	-	TGTGCCAGCAGCGAATCCGGTCTTCCCTCACTCGAGCAGTACTTC	CASSESGLPSLEQYF
many	TRBV3-1	TRBJ2-1	TRBD2	TGTGCCAGCAGCCGACGCGGGAGTTTCTCCTACAATGAGCAGTTCTTC	CASSRRGSFSYNEQFF
-	TRBV6-1	TRBJ2-7	-	TGTGCCAGCAGTACCAGCCAGGCGCCATCTTTCGAGCAGTACTTC	CASSTSQAPSFEQYF
-	TRBV11-2	TRBJ1-3	-	TGTGCCAGCAGCTTAGAGGTACCAGCGGACACCATATATTTT	CASSLEVPADTIYF
few	TRBV11-1	TRBJ2-3	TRBD2	TGTGCCAGCAGCCCAACGGGGGGTGCAGATACGCAGTATTTT	CASSPTGGADTQYF
-	TRBV20-1	TRBJ2-1	-	TGCAGTGCTAGAGATTGGGTGAGGGACGAGCAGTTCTTC	CSARDWVRDEQFF
many	TRBV2	TRBJ2-5	-	TGTGCCAGCAGGGGGGCGCAAGAGACCCAGTACTTC	CASRGAQETQYF